The 8 T cell receptor beta chains presented below share a single source sample, sequenced in a study of human T cells and chemical hapten exposure. Time point given: pre-sensitization, week 0. As to treatment: therapeutic diphenylcyclopropenone sensitization with weekly scalp DPC. In TCRdb, the RACE reads were re-called with MiXCR into one record per CDR3 protein. This sample has about 98,000 distinct CDR3 sequences, with approximately 11% found just once. The sample was whole blood, taken in connection with sensitization to the hapten diphenylcyclopropenone (DPC). These receptors were taken from a woman aged 55-70 years with alopecia areata. Some clones in this sample may be carry-over from other donors' samples.

The J gene is TRBJ1-1, the V gene TRBV18, with D unclear. The CDR3 contains 14 residues. The germline gives CDR1 KGHSH, CDR2 LQKENI. V gave up 3 bases and J gave up 10 bases, with 18 bases separating them. The CDR3 sequence: CASSPIESLRGAFF. The CDR3 DNA follows: TGTGCCAGCTCACCCATAGAGAGTCTCCGTGGAGCTTTCTTT.

This clonotype has only a few counts. The rearrangement links TRBV6-5 to TRBJ1-1, with a weak D call TRBD1 (6 bases). CDR3 length equals 15 residues. The V end lost 2 bases, the J end lost 3 bases, and 13 bases lay between the germline ends. CDR1 and CDR2 (germline): MNHEY, SVGAGI. The DNA of the CDR3 is TGTGCCAGCAGTTACGGGGGCGGCGTATACACTGAAGCTTTCTTT. Translation gives CASSYGGGVYTEAFF.

This clonotype has ten or more counts. The chain joins TRBV19 to TRBJ1-5; D not resolved. V lost 0 bases and J 4 bases, leaving 13 bases between the germline ends. Germline-derived CDR1 and CDR2 are LNHDA and SQIVND (reference sequence). CDR3 size: 16 residues. In DNA, the CDR3 is TGTGCCAGTAGTATAGACTTCGGACGGGTAAATCAGCCCCAGCATTTT. Its protein is CASSIDFGRVNQPQHF.

This clonotype has at least ten counts. This CDR3 reads CSAPPSGGLTDTQYF. DNA for the CDR3: TGCAGTGCCCCCCCGTCCGGGGGGCTTACAGATACGCAGTATTTT. The chain employs TRBV20-1 and TRBJ2-3; D is possibly TRBD2 (7 bases). The CDR3 covers 15 residues. The germline V gene has CDR1 DFQATT and CDR2 SNEGSKA (reference sequence). The V end lost 6 bases, the J end lost 3 bases, and 19 bases lay between the germline ends.

The CDR3 sequence: CASTWTTNTGELFF. Here the CDR3 DNA reads TGTGCCAGCACCTGGACAACGAACACCGGGGAGCTGTTTTTT. The chain has TRBV12-3 or TRBV12-4 and TRBJ2-2, with D possibly being TRBD1 (5 bases). This CDR3 is built from 14 residues. V was shortened by 7 bases and J by 0 bases, with 9 bases between the two germline ends.

This clonotype was detected only a few times. The chain employs TRBV5-1 and TRBJ2-2, with D possibly being TRBD1 (5 bases). V gave up 7 bases and J gave up 1 base, with 11 bases separating them. The CDR3 runs to 14 residues. Germline CDR1 SGHRS, CDR2 YFSETQ. The chain's CDR3 is CASSRDVNTGELFF. CDR3 bases: TGCGCCAGCTCCAGGGATGTGAACACCGGGGAGCTGTTTTTT.

This clonotype was found many times. The chain is built from TRBV29-1 and TRBJ2-7, with 10 bases lining up with TRBD1. V trimming: 2 bases; J trimming: 5 bases; junction bases outside the gene matches: 6. Germline loops: CDR1 SQVTM, CDR2 ANQGSEA. The CDR3 totals 14 residues. This CDR3 is CSVETGQGSNEQYF. The CDR3 DNA reads as TGCAGCGTTGAAACGGGACAGGGGAGCAACGAGCAGTACTTC.

Many counts were recorded for this clonotype. J is TRBJ2-1 and V is TRBV5-1, with D tentatively TRBD2 (5 bases). Per germline, CDR1 SGHRS and CDR2 YFSETQ. The V end was cut by 2 bases, the J end by 7 bases, with 13 bases between. The CDR3 has 14 amino acids. CDR3 sequence: CASSLAAPGNEQFF. The CDR3 DNA reads TGCGCCAGCAGCTTAGCGGCACCTGGGAATGAGCAGTTCTTC.